The 23 T cell receptor beta chains below all came from one sample that was sequenced in a study of blood T cells in healthy people across ages. A second PCR of about 6 to 12 cycles used a sample-barcoded 5' primer and a J-beta primer mix. From the 5' RACE reads, TCRdb called clonotypes with MiXCR, one entry per CDR3 protein. The table shows more than 700,000 distinct CDR3 sequences, with about 45% occurring only once. Sequencing was carried out using blood. Receptors originate from a man aged 80 or over in good health.

This rearrangement joins TRBV7-2 to TRBJ2-6; D gene unclear. The CDR3 spans 16 residues. Germline assignment: CDR1 SGHTA and CDR2 FQGNSA. Trimming took off 3 bases at V and 4 bases at J, with 13 bases between the two ends. The CDR3 region has the DNA TGTGCCAGCAGCTTGGATCGGCAGCCCGGGGCCAACGTCCTGACTTTC. Protein: CASSLDRQPGANVLTF.

This clonotype was picked up one time. The chain couples TRBV7-6 to TRBJ2-3; 12 bases match TRBD2. With V trimmed by 6 bases and J by 0 bases, 7 bases remained unmatched. Per germline, CDR1 SGHVS and CDR2 FNYEAQ. The CDR3 has 17 amino acids. CDR3 in DNA: TGTGCCAGCAGTTCCCTAGCGGGGGGGACGAGCACAGATACGCAGTATTTT. This gives the protein CASSSLAGGTSTDTQYF.

The J gene is TRBJ2-1, the V gene TRBV19, with 9 bases matching TRBD2. TRBJ2-7 explains the end of the DNA better; the J call may be wrong. The CDR3 is 16 amino acids. Germline V gene sequence: CDR1 LNHDA, CDR2 SQIVND (reference sequence). The CDR3 sequence is CASSIAGTSSDNEQYF. CDR3 in DNA: TGTGCCAGTAGTATTGCCGGGACTAGCTCCGACAATGAGCAGTACTTC.

V and J are TRBV11-2 and TRBJ2-5; 11 bases are shared with TRBD2. The CDR3 is made up of 15 amino acids. The trim removed 8 bases at V and 11 bases at J, leaving 16 bases unmatched. Germline loops: CDR1 SGHAT, CDR2 FQNNGV. The CDR3 coding sequence is TGTGCCAGCCACGCGGGGACTAGCGGAAAAAATGAGCAGTACTTC. Translation: CASHAGTSGKNEQYF. Full variable domain (missing parts from reference TRBV11-2 and TRBJ2-5): EAGVAQSPRYKIIEKRQSVAFWCNPISGHATLYWYQQILGQGPKLLIQFQNNGVVDDSQLPKDRFSAERLKGVDSTLKIQPAKLEDSAVYLCASHAGTSGKNEQYFGPGTRLLVL.

The chain is built from TRBV7-6 and TRBJ2-1, with 9 positions matching TRBD2. TRBJ2-7 explains the end of the DNA better; the J call may be wrong. Germline V gene sequence: CDR1 SGHVS, CDR2 FNYEAQ. The CDR3 is made up of 21 amino acids. Written as DNA, the CDR3 is TGTGCCAGCAGCCCCACGGTGGGATGGTTAGCGGGAGTAGCGACTTCGCGTGAGCAGTACTTC. Protein product: CASSPTVGWLAGVATSREQYF.

V and J are TRBV7-2 and TRBJ1-2; no clear D. Germline-derived CDR1 and CDR2 are SGHTA and FQGNSA. The CDR3 runs 14 residues. V was shortened by 5 bases and J by 8 bases, with 18 bases between the two germline ends. Here the CDR3 DNA reads TGTGCCAGCAGCGTAGTTCCGTCTCCGGAGGGCTACACCTTC. Amino acids: CASSVVPSPEGYTF.

V gene TRBV5-1 combines with J gene TRBJ2-1; TRBD2 agrees at 9 bases. V trimming: 3 bases; J trimming: 6 bases; junction bases outside the gene matches: 13. This CDR3 is 17 amino acids long. CDR1 and CDR2 from the germline V gene are SGHRS and YFSETQ. The CDR3 region is CASSSRGDSGSVNEQFF. CDR3 bases: TGCGCCAGCAGCTCGCGTGGGGATAGCGGGAGTGTCAATGAGCAGTTCTTC. The entire variable domain, with the rest obtained from reference TRBV5-1 and TRBJ2-1, is as follows: KAGVTQTPRYLIKTRGQQVTLSCSPISGHRSVSWYQQTPGQGLQFLFEYFSETQRNKGNFPGRFSGRQFSNSRSEMNVSTLELGDSALYLCASSSRGDSGSVNEQFFGPGTRLTVL.

This clonotype came up a few times. V is TRBV7-2 and J is TRBJ2-7; D is undetermined. V lost 5 bases, J lost 6 bases, and 14 bases lay in between. Germline CDR1 and CDR2: SGHTA and FQGNSA. The CDR3 consists of 13 residues. DNA of the CDR3: TGTGCCAGCAGCCCTATCCCAGGACGCGAGCAGTACTTC. Residues: CASSPIPGREQYF.

This clonotype has more than one count but fewer than ten. CDR3 amino acids: CASSLGPGLAGAYEQYF. CDR3 DNA: TGTGCCAGCAGCTTAGGCCCGGGACTAGCGGGCGCCTACGAGCAGTACTTC. The chain employs TRBV7-2 and TRBJ2-7; 12 nucleotides agree with TRBD2. The J segment lost 2 bases and the V segment lost 1 base, leaving 6 bases of the junction unmatched. There are 17 residues in the CDR3. Germline-derived CDR1 and CDR2 are SGHTA and FQGNSA.

The chain uses TRBV20-1 and TRBJ2-1; possible D gene TRBD2, 5 bases. Judging by the DNA end, TRBJ2-7 fits better; the J call may be wrong. This CDR3 spans 15 amino acids. The germline gives CDR1 DFQATT, CDR2 SNEGSKA (reference sequence). The CDR3 here is CSAADWTRDYNEQYF. CDR3 DNA sequence: TGCAGTGCTGCTGACTGGACGAGGGATTACAATGAGCAGTACTTC.

The rearrangement uses TRBV25-1 and TRBJ2-3; 7 bases line up with TRBD2. Germline V gives CDR1 MGHDK, CDR2 SYGVNS. V lost 5 bases to trimming and J lost 0 bases; unmatched junction nucleotides: 5. The CDR3 is 15 amino acids. Written as DNA, the CDR3 is TGTGCCAGCAGTCGGGGGGTAAGGAGCACAGATACGCAGTATTTT. Its protein is CASSRGVRSTDTQYF. The whole variable domain, remainder taken from reference TRBV25-1 and TRBJ2-3, is EADIYQTPRYLVIGTGKKITLECSQTMGHDKMYWYQQDPGMELHLIHYSYGVNSTEKGDLSSESTVSRIRTEHFPLTLESARPSHTSQYLCASSRGVRSTDTQYFGPGTRLTVL.

The J gene is TRBJ2-3, the V gene TRBV2, with D tentatively TRBD2 (5 bases). V lost 8 bases to trimming and J lost 0 bases, with 12 bases between them. The CDR3 has 14 residues. CDR1 is SNHLY and CDR2 is FYNNEI in the germline V gene. CDR3 nucleotide sequence: TGTGCCAGCGCTCGGGCGGGTAGCACAGATACGCAGTATTTT. It yields the protein CASARAGSTDTQYF.

Many counts were recorded for this clonotype. The rearrangement uses TRBV6-2 or TRBV6-3 and TRBJ2-7; D gene unclear. CDR3 length equals 15 residues. CDR1 MNHEY and CDR2 SVGEGT come from the germline V gene. Trimming removed 6 bases at V and 2 bases at J, with 17 bases between. CDR3 sequence reads: CASSLVKGGPYEQYF. DNA for the CDR3: TGTGCCAGCAGCCTCGTGAAAGGTGGACCCTACGAGCAGTACTTC.

The genes are TRBV12-3 or TRBV12-4 and TRBJ2-7, with TRBD2 matching 7 bases. CDR3 length: 15 amino acids. V was pared by 6 bases and J by 0 bases, with 8 bases of the junction left unmatched. The CDR3 region is CASSPPGGFSYEQYF. The CDR3 DNA is TGTGCCAGCAGCCCCCCGGGGGGTTTCTCCTACGAGCAGTACTTC.

The V and J genes are TRBV11-3 and TRBJ2-6, with D unresolved. The CDR3 sequence is 17 residues long. V gave up 3 bases and J gave up 0 bases, with 12 bases separating them. Germline V gives CDR1 SGHNT, CDR2 YENEEA. CDR3 sequence: CASSFGNTNSGANVLTF. CDR3 sequence (DNA): TGTGCCAGCAGCTTCGGCAATACCAACTCTGGGGCCAACGTCCTGACTTTC.

The V gene is TRBV12-3 or TRBV12-4, the J gene TRBJ2-4; a weak D match, TRBD2 (5 bases). The CDR3 sequence is 16 residues long. V gave up 3 bases and J gave up 2 bases, with 14 bases separating them. CDR3 amino acids: CASSFQDWASKNIQYF. CDR3 DNA sequence: TGTGCCAGCAGTTTTCAGGACTGGGCCTCCAAAAACATTCAGTACTTC.

The CDR3 region is CAIANREDEQYF. The CDR3 DNA follows: TGTGCCATCGCAAACAGGGAAGACGAGCAGTACTTC. The chain carries TRBV10-3 and TRBJ2-7; D possibly corresponds to TRBD1 (6 bases). The ends were cut back, 8 bases at V and 5 bases at J, with 13 bases in the middle. This CDR3 has 12 amino acids. The V gene's germline CDR1 is ENHRY and CDR2 SYGVKD.

This rearrangement joins TRBV7-2 to TRBJ2-3; D is possibly TRBD1 (5 bases). This CDR3 has 15 amino acids. The V gene lost 4 bases and the J gene lost 2 bases, with 13 bases spanning the gap. Germline CDR1 SGHTA, CDR2 FQGNSA. The CDR3 DNA reads as TGTGCCAGCAGCTCATATGGCAGGGACACAGATACGCAGTATTTT. It specifies CASSSYGRDTDTQYF.

The chain carries TRBV4-2 and TRBJ2-7; a possible D gene is TRBD1 (5 bases). The J call may be wrong; the DNA end is better matched by TRBJ2-5. Germline values: CDR1 LGHNA, CDR2 YNFKEQ. This CDR3 has 13 residues. For the CDR3, the DNA is TGTGCCAGCAGCCATGGGGCCTTGGAGACCCAGTACTTC. Amino acid sequence: CASSHGALETQYF.

Only a few counts were recorded for this clonotype. The rearrangement joins TRBV20-1 to TRBJ2-5; no reliable D call. The CDR3 spans 15 residues. Trimming pared 6 bases from V and 1 base from J, leaving 18 bases between. Germline V gives CDR1 DFQATT, CDR2 SNEGSKA (reference sequence). Here the CDR3 DNA reads TGCAGTGCCCATTTGCCCCAAGGTCTCCAAGAGACCCAGTACTTC. Its protein is CSAHLPQGLQETQYF.

The table lists this clonotype with many counts. This chain links TRBV7-9 with TRBJ2-7; TRBD2 might be the D (6 bases). CDR1 is SEHNR, CDR2 FQNEAQ, per germline (reference sequence). CDR3 length: 15 amino acids. Trimming removed 5 bases from V and 0 bases from J, with 14 bases in between. The CDR3 loop reads CASSGGTSVSYEQYF. In DNA, the CDR3 is TGTGCCAGCAGCGGAGGGACTTCAGTCTCCTACGAGCAGTACTTC.

This clonotype appeared a few times. V usage is TRBV7-9 and J usage is TRBJ2-2, with D uncertain. CDR3 length equals 15 residues. From germline, CDR1 is SEHNR and CDR2 FQNEAQ (reference sequence). V was pared by 1 base and J by 4 bases, with 10 bases between. Here the CDR3 reads CASSLELWITGELFF. The CDR3 coding sequence is TGTGCCAGCAGCTTAGAGCTTTGGATCACCGGGGAGCTGTTTTTT.

In DNA, the CDR3 is TGCGCCAGCAGCGCGGGACAGGGGTTCACCGGGGAGCTGTTTTTT. Its translation: CASSAGQGFTGELFF. The V gene is TRBV5-1, the J gene TRBJ2-2; 10 bases fit TRBD1. This CDR3 region has 15 residues. Germline V gives CDR1 SGHRS, CDR2 YFSETQ. V lost 4 bases, J lost 4 bases, and 4 bases stayed unmatched.